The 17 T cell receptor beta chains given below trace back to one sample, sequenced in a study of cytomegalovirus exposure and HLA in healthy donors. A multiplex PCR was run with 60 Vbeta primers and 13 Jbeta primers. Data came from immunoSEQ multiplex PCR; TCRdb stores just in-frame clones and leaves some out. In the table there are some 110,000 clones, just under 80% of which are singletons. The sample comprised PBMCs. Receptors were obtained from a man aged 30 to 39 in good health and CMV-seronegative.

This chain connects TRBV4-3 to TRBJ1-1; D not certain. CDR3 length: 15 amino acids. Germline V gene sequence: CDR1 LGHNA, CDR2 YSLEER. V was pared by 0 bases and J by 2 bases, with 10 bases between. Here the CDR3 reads CASSQEVGTNTEAFF. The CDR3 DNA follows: TGCGCCAGCAGCCAAGAAGTCGGTACTAACACTGAAGCTTTCTTT.

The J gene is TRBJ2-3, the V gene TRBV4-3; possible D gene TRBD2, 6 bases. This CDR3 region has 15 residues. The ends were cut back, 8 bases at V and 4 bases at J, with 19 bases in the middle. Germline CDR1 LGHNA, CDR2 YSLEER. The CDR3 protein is CASRRVGGGSDTQYF. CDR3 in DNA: TGCGCCAGCCGGCGGGTCGGGGGTGGATCAGATACGCAGTATTTT.

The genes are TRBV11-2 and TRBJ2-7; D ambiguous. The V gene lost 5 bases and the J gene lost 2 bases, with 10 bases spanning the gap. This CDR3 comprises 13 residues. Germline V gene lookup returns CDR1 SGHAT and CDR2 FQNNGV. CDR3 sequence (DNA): TGTGCCAGCAGCCAGGCCCAGACCTACGAGCAGTACTTC. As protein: CASSQAQTYEQYF.

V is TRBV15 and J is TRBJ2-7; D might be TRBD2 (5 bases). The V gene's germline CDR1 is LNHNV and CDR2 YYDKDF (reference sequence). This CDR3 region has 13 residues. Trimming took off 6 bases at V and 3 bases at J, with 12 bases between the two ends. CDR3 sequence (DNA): TGTGCCACCAGTCCCAGCGGAGTCTACGAGCAGTACTTC. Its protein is CATSPSGVYEQYF. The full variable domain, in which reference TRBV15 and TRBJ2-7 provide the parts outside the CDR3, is DAMVIQNPRYQVTQFGKPVTLSCSQTLNHNVMYWYQQKSSQAPKLLFHYYDKDFNNEADTPDNFQSRRPNTSFCFLDIRSPGLGDTAMYLCATSPSGVYEQYFGPGTRLTVT.

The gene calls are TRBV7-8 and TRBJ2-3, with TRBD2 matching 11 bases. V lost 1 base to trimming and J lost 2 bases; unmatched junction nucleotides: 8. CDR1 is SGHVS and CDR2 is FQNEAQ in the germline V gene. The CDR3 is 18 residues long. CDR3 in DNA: TGTGCCAGCAGCTTAGATGAGGCTAGCGGGAGGTCCACAGATACGCAGTATTTT. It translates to CASSLDEASGRSTDTQYF.

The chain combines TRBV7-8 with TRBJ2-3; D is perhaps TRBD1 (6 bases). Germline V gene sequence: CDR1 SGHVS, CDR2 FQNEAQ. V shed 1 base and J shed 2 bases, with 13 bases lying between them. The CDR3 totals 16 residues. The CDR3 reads CASSLGGTFITDTQYF. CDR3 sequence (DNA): TGTGCCAGCAGCTTAGGGGGGACATTCATCACAGATACGCAGTATTTT. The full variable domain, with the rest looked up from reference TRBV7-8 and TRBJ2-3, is GAGVSQSPRYKVAKRGQDVALRCDPISGHVSLFWYQQALGQGPEFLTYFQNEAQLDKSGLPSDRFFAERPEGSVSTLKIQRTQQEDSAVYLCASSLGGTFITDTQYFGPGTRLTVL.

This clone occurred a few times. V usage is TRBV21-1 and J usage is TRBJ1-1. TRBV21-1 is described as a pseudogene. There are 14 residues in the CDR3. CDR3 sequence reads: CASSKSLEKAEAFF. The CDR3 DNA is TGTGCCAGCAGCAAATCACTAGAGAAGGCTGAAGCTTTCTTT.

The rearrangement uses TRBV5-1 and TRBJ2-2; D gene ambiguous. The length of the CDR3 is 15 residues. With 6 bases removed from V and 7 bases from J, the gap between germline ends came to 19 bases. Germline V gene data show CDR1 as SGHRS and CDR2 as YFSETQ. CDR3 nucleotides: TGCGCCAGCACGTTCCCGCTCCCTGGCGGCGGGGAGCTGTTTTTT. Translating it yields CASTFPLPGGGELFF. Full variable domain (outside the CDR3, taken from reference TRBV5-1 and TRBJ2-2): KAGVTQTPRYLIKTRGQQVTLSCSPISGHRSVSWYQQTPGQGLQFLFEYFSETQRNKGNFPGRFSGRQFSNSRSEMNVSTLELGDSALYLCASTFPLPGGGELFFGEGSRLTVL.

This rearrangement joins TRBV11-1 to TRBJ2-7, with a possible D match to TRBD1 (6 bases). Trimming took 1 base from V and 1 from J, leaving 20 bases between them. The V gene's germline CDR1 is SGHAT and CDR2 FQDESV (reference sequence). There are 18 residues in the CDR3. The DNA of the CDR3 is TGTGCCAGCAGCTTAGTGAGTCACGTACAGGGTATTTCCTACGAGCAGTACTTC. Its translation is CASSLVSHVQGISYEQYF. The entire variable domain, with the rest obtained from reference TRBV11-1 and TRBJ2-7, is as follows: EAEVAQSPRYKITEKSQAVAFWCDPISGHATLYWYRQILGQGPELLVQFQDESVVDDSQLPKDRFSAERLKGVDSTLKIQPAELGDSAMYLCASSLVSHVQGISYEQYFGPGTRLTVT.

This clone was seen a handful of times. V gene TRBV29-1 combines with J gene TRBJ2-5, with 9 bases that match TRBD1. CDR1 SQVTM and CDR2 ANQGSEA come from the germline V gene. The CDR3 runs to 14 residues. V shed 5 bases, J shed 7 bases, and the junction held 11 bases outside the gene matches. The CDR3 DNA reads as TGCAGCGTTCAAGGGGGACAGGGCACCGGGACCCAGTACTTC. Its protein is CSVQGGQGTGTQYF.

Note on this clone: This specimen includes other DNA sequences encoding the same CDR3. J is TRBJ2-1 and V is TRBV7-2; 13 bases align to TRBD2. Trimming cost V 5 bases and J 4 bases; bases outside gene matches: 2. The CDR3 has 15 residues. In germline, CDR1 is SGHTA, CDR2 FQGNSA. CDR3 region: CASSRTSGSYNEQFF. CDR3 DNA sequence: TGTGCCAGCAGCCGGACTAGCGGGAGTTACAATGAGCAGTTCTTC.

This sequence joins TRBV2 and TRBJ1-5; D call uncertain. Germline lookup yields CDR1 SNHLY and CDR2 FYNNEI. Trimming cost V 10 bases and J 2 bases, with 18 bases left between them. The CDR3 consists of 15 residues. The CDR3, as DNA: TGTGCCACCGGGATGCTTCTCGGTGGCAATCAGCCCCAGCATTTT. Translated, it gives CATGMLLGGNQPQHF.

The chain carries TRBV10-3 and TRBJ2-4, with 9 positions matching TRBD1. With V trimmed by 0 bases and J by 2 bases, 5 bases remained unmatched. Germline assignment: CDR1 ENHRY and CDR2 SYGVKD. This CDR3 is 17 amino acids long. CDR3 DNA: TGTGCCATCAGTGAGTCAGGGACAGGGCTAACCAAAAACATTCAGTACTTC. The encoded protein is CAISESGTGLTKNIQYF.

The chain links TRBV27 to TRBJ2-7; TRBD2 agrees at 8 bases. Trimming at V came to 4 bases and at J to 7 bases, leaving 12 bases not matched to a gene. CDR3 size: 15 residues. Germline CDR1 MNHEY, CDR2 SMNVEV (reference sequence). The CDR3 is CASSSLAGPLREQYF. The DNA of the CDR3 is TGTGCCAGCAGTTCGCTAGCGGGCCCACTACGGGAGCAGTACTTC.

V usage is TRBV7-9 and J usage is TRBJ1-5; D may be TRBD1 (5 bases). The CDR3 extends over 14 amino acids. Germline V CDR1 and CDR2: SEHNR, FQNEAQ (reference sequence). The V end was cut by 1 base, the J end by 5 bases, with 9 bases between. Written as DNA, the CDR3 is TGTGCCAGCAGCTTAGGGGCCAGGGATCAGCCCCAGCATTTT. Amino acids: CASSLGARDQPQHF.

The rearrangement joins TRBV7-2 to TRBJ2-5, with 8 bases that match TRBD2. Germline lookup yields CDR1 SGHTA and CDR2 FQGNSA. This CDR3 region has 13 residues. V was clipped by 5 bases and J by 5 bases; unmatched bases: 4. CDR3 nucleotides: TGTGCCAGCAGCCCGGGGGGGGAGGAGACCCAGTACTTC. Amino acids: CASSPGGEETQYF.

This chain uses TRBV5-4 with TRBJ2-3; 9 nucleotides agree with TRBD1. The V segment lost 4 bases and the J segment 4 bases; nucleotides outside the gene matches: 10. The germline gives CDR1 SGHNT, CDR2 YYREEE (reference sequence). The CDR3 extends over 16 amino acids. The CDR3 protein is CASSQGTGGRADTQYF. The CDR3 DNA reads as TGTGCCAGCAGCCAGGGAACAGGGGGCCGGGCAGATACGCAGTATTTT. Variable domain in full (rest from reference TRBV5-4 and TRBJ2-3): ETGVTQSPTHLIKTRGQQVTLRCSSQSGHNTVSWYQQALGQGPQFIFQYYREEENGRGNFPPRFSGLQFPNYSSELNVNALELDDSALYLCASSQGTGGRADTQYFGPGTRLTVL.